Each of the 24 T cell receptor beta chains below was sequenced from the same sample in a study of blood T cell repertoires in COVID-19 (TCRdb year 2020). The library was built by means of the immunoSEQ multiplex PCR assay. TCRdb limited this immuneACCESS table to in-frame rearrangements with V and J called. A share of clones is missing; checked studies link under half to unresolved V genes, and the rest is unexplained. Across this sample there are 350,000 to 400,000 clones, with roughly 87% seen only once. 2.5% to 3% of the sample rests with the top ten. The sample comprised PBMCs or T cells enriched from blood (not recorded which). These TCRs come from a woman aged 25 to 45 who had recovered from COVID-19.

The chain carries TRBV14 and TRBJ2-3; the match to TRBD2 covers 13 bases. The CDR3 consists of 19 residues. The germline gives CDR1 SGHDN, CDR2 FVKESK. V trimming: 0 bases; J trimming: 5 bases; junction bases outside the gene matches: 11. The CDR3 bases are TGTGCCAGCAGCCAAGATTTTTATGGGACTAGCGGGATCGGAGATACGCAGTATTTT. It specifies CASSQDFYGTSGIGDTQYF. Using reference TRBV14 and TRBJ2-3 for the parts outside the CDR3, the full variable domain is EAGVTQFPSHSVIEKGQTVTLRCDPISGHDNLYWYRRVMGKEIKFLLHFVKESKQDESGMPNNRFLAERTGGTYSTLKVQPAELEDSGVYFCASSQDFYGTSGIGDTQYFGPGTRLTVL.

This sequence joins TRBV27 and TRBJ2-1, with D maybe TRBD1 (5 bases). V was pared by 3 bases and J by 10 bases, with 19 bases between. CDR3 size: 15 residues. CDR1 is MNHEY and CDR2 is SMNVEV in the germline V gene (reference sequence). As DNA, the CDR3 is TGTGCCAGCAGTTTCGAGAGACAGCCCGCGCGGGAGCAGTTCTTC. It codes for CASSFERQPAREQFF.

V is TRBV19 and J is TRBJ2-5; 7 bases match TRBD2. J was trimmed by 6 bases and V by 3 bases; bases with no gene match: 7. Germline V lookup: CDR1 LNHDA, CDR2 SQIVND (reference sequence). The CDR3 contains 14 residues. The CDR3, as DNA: TGTGCCAGTAGTATGGGGCGGGAGTTGAAGACCCAGTACTTC. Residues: CASSMGRELKTQYF.

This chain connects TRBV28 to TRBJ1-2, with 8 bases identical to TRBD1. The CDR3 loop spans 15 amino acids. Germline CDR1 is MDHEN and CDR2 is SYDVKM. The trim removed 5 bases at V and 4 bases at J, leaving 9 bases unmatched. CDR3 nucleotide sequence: TGTGCCAGCAGTGTCCCAGGGGGCTATGGCTATGGCTACACCTTC. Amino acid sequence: CASSVPGGYGYGYTF.

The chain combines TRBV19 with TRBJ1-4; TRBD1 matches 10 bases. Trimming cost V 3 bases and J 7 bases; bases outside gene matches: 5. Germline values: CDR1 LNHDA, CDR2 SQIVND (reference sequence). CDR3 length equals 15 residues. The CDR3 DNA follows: TGTGCCAGTAGTATCGGGACAGGGGTTGCTGAAAAACTGTTTTTT. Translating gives CASSIGTGVAEKLFF.

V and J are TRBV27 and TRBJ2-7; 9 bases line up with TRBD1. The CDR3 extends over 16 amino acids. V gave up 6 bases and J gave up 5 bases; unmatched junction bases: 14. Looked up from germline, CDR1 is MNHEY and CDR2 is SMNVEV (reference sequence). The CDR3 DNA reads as TGTGCCAGCAGCGGGTGGAGCGGGACAGGGTCCCACGAGCAGTACTTC. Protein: CASSGWSGTGSHEQYF.

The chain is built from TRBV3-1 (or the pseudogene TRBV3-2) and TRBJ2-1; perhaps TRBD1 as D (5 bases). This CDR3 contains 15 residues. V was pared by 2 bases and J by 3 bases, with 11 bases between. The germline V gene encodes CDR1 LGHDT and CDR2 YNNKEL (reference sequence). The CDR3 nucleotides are TGTGCCAGCAGCCAATCAGGGTACCGCTACAATGAGCAGTTCTTC. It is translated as CASSQSGYRYNEQFF.

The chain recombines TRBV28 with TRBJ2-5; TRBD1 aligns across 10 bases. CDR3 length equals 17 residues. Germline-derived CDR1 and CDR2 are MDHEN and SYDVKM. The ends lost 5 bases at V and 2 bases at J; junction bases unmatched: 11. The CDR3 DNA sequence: TGTGCCAGCAGTAACTCGAAGGGACAGGGGTTACAAGAGACCCAGTACTTC. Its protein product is CASSNSKGQGLQETQYF.

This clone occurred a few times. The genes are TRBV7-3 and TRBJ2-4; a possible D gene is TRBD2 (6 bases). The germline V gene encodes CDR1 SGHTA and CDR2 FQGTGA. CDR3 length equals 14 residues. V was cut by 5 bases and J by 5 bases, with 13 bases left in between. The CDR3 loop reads CASSLGGGENIQYF. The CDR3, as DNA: TGTGCCAGCAGCCTAGGAGGCGGGGAAAACATTCAGTACTTC.

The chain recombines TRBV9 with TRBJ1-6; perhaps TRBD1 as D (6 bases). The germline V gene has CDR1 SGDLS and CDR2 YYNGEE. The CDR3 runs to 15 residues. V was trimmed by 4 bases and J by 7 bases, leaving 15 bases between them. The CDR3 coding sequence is TGTGCCAGCAGCTACGGGGGGGGGCGAAATTCACCCCTCCACTTT. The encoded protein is CASSYGGGRNSPLHF.

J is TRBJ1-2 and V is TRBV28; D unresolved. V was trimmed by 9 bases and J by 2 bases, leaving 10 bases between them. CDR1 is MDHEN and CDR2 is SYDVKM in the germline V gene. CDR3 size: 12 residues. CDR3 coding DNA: TGTGCCAGTAGTCTTCTCAACTATGGCTACACCTTC. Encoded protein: CASSLLNYGYTF.

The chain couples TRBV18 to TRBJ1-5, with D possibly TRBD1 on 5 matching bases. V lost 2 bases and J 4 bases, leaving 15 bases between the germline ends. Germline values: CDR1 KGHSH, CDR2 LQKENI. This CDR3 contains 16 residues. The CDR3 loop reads CASSPSGGVGNQPQHF. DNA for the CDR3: TGTGCCAGCTCACCAAGTGGGGGGGTGGGGAATCAGCCCCAGCATTTT.

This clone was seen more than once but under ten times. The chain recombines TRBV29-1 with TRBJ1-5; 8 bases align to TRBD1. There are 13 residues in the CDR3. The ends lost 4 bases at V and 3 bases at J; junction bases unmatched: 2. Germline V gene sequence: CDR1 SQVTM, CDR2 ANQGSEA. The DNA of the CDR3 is TGCAGCGTTGTGGACAGGGACAATCAGCCCCAGCATTTT. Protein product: CSVVDRDNQPQHF.

The CDR3 loop reads CASSPQTGTGYNEQFF. CDR3 coding DNA: TGTGCCAGCAGCCCACAGACCGGGACAGGGTACAATGAGCAGTTCTTC. The V call is TRBV9, the J call TRBJ2-1, with TRBD1 matching over 9 bases. Germline V lookup: CDR1 SGDLS, CDR2 YYNGEE. Trimming at V came to 4 bases and at J to 4 bases, leaving 9 bases not matched to a gene. This CDR3 comprises 16 residues.

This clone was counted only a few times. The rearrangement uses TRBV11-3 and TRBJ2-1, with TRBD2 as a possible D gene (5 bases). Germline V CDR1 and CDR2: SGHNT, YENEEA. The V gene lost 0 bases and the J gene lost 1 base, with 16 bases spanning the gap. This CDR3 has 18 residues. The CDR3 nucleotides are TGTGCCAGCAGCTTAGATCAGGCGGGCTCGGTTTCCTACAATGAGCAGTTCTTC. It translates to CASSLDQAGSVSYNEQFF. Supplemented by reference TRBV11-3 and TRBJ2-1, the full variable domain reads EAGVVQSPRYKIIEKKQPVAFWCNPISGHNTLYWYLQNLGQGPELLIRYENEEAVDDSQLPKDRFSAERLKGVDSTLKIQPAELGDSAVYLCASSLDQAGSVSYNEQFFGPGTRLTVL.

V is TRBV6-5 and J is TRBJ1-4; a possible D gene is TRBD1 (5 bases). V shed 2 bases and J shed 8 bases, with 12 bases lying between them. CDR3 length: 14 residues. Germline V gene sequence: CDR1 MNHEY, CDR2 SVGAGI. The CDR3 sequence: CASSYGGRKEKLFF. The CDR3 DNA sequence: TGTGCCAGCAGTTACGGGGGGAGGAAGGAAAAACTGTTTTTT.

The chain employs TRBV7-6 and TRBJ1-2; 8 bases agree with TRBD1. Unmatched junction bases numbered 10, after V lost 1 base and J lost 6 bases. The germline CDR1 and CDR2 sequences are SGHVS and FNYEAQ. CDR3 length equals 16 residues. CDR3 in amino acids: CASSLDAGQGMDGYTF. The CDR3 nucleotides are TGTGCCAGCAGCTTAGACGCTGGACAGGGAATGGATGGCTACACCTTC.

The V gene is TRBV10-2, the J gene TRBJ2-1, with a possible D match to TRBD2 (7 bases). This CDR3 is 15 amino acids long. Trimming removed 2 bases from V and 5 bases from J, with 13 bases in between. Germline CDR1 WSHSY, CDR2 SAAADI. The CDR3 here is CASSERGRGDNEQFF. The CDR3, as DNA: TGCGCCAGCAGTGAGAGGGGGAGGGGCGACAATGAGCAGTTCTTC.

As DNA, the CDR3 is TGTGCCAGCAGCGTAGGGACAGGGCTAACTGGAAACACCATATATTTT. It is translated as CASSVGTGLTGNTIYF. The chain employs TRBV9 and TRBJ1-3, with 8 bases fitting TRBD1. With 0 bases clipped from V and 2 bases from J, the junction kept 4 bases outside the gene matches. Looked up from germline, CDR1 is SGDLS and CDR2 is YYNGEE. The CDR3 runs to 16 residues.

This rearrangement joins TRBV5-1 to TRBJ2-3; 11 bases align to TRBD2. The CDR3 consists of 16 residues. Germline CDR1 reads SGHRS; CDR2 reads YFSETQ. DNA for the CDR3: TGCGCGTGCGCCCCCCGACTAGCGGGGACCACAGATACGCAGTATTTT. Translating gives CACAPRLAGTTDTQYF. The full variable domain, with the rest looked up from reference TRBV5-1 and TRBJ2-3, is KAGVTQTPRYLIKTRGQQVTLSCSPISGHRSVSWYQQTPGQGLQFLFEYFSETQRNKGNFPGRFSGRQFSNSRSEMNVSTLELGDSALYLCACAPRLAGTTDTQYFGPGTRLTVL.

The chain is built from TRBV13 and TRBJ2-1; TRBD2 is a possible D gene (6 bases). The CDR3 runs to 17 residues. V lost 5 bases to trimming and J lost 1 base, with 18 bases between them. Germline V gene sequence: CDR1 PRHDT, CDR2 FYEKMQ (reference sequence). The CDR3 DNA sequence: TGTGCCAGCAGCGCAAGAACTGGGACTTTTTCCTACAATGAGCAGTTCTTC. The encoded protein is CASSARTGTFSYNEQFF.

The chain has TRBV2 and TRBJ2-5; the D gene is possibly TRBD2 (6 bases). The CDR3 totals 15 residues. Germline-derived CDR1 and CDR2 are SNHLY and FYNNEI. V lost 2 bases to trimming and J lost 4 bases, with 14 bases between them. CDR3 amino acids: CASSETRGGRETQYF. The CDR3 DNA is TGTGCCAGCAGTGAAACCCGGGGAGGCAGAGAGACCCAGTACTTC.

DNA for the CDR3: TGTGCCAGCATTTCTACGGACAGGGGATATAGCAATCAGCCCCAGCATTTT. Protein: CASISTDRGYSNQPQHF. The V and J genes are TRBV28 and TRBJ1-5; 9 nucleotides match TRBD1. This CDR3 is 17 amino acids long. V shed 7 bases, J shed 0 bases, and the junction held 10 bases outside the gene matches. From germline, CDR1 is MDHEN and CDR2 SYDVKM.

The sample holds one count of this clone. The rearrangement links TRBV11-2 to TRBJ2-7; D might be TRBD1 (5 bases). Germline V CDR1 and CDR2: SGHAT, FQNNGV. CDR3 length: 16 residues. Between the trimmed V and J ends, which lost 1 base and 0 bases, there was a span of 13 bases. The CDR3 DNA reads TGTGCCAGCAGCTTAGCGCAGGGCGATAGCTCCTACGAGCAGTACTTC. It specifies CASSLAQGDSSYEQYF.